Listed here are 17 T cell receptor beta chains from one sample, sequenced in a study of T cell responses to AZD1222 COVID-19 vaccine. Some clones are missing from TCRdb's copy, which holds only in-frame ones; the method was immunoSEQ multiplex PCR. The sample includes 250,000 to 300,000 clones, about 94% of them seen just once. The starting material was peripheral blood, obtained 28 days after the second AZD1222 dose. The receptors come from an adult who received the AZD1222 COVID-19 vaccine.

The chain couples TRBV28 to TRBJ1-1, with a possible D match to TRBD1 (5 bases). This CDR3 region has 13 residues. Germline V gene data show CDR1 as MDHEN and CDR2 as SYDVKM. The ends were cut back, 4 bases at V and 8 bases at J, with 14 bases in the middle. CDR3 nucleotides: TGTGCCAGCAGTTCACGGCCGGGACTCGAAGCTTTCTTT. Protein sequence: CASSSRPGLEAFF.

The chain couples TRBV7-2 to TRBJ2-7, with D possibly being TRBD2 (6 bases). V dropped 2 bases and J dropped 2 bases, with 10 bases sitting between them. The CDR3 spans 14 residues. Germline-derived CDR1 and CDR2 are SGHTA and FQGNSA. DNA of the CDR3: TGTGCCAGCAGCTTATTTTCGGGGGCCTACGAGCAGTACTTC. It translates to CASSLFSGAYEQYF.

The rearrangement joins TRBV2 to TRBJ1-6; 10 nucleotides match TRBD1. Germline CDR1 reads SNHLY; CDR2 reads FYNNEI. CDR3 length: 13 residues. The trim removed 6 bases at V and 7 bases at J, leaving 0 bases unmatched. Here the CDR3 DNA reads TGTGCCAGCAGGGACAGGGGGAATTCACCCCTCCACTTT. Protein sequence: CASRDRGNSPLHF.

V gene TRBV19 combines with J gene TRBJ1-5; D call uncertain. V lost 0 bases and J 3 bases, leaving 9 bases between the germline ends. CDR1 LNHDA and CDR2 SQIVND come from the germline V gene (reference sequence). The CDR3 consists of 15 residues. This chain's CDR3 is CASSIDGRFNQPQHF. The CDR3, as DNA: TGTGCCAGTAGTATAGATGGGCGCTTCAATCAGCCCCAGCATTTT.

This rearrangement joins TRBV6-4 to TRBJ1-6; 7 bases are shared with TRBD1. V shed 4 bases and J 10 bases; nucleotides not matched to a gene: 4. The CDR3 is 13 amino acids. Germline loops: CDR1 MRHNA, CDR2 SNTAGT. This chain's CDR3 is CASSGNRGSPLHF. The DNA for the CDR3 is TGTGCCAGCAGTGGAAACAGGGGATCACCCCTCCACTTT.

The CDR3 here is CASSATSGGLQETQYF. For the CDR3, the DNA is TGTGCCAGCAGTGCGACTAGCGGGGGGCTCCAAGAGACCCAGTACTTC. V and J are TRBV6-1 and TRBJ2-5; TRBD2 aligns across 13 bases. The CDR3 consists of 16 residues. Germline assignment: CDR1 MNHNS and CDR2 SASEGT. V trimming: 4 bases; J trimming: 1 base; junction bases outside the gene matches: 3.

J is TRBJ1-4 and V is TRBV7-9, with 10 bases lining up with TRBD1. There are 14 residues in the CDR3. Germline V gives CDR1 SEHNR, CDR2 FQNEAQ (reference sequence). V shed 3 bases, J shed 7 bases, and the junction held 2 bases outside the gene matches. The CDR3 DNA is TGTGCCAGCAGCTTGGGACAGGGGAGTGAAAAACTGTTTTTT. This gives the protein CASSLGQGSEKLFF.

V is TRBV3-1 (or the pseudogene TRBV3-2) and J is TRBJ2-7; D might be TRBD1 (5 bases). CDR3 length: 13 amino acids. Trimming shortened V by 0 bases and J by 3 bases, and 6 bases separated the two germline ends. CDR1 and CDR2 (germline): LGHDT, YNNKEL (reference sequence). In DNA form, the CDR3 reads TGTGCCAGCAGCCAAGAAGGGGTCTACGAGCAGTACTTC. It translates to CASSQEGVYEQYF.

This chain uses TRBV11-2 with TRBJ1-2; TRBD1 aligns across 9 bases. Germline loops: CDR1 SGHAT, CDR2 FQNNGV. With 4 bases clipped from V and 5 bases from J, the junction kept 2 bases outside the gene matches. The CDR3 runs to 13 residues. The CDR3 loop is CASSWGTGYGYTF. The DNA of the CDR3 is TGTGCCAGCAGCTGGGGGACAGGGTATGGCTACACCTTC.

This clone was observed a single time. The chain recombines TRBV23-1 with TRBJ1-5; possible D gene TRBD1, 5 bases. TRBV23-1 is sorted into the ORF group, with uncertain function. This CDR3 has 13 amino acids. Trimming took off 3 bases at V and 7 bases at J, with 10 bases between the two ends. CDR3 loop: CASSHRGHQPQHF. The CDR3 nucleotides are TGCGCCAGCAGTCACCGAGGACACCAGCCCCAGCATTTT.

The J gene is TRBJ1-3, the V gene TRBV10-3; a weak D match, TRBD1 (6 bases). Deletions cut 7 bases from V and 0 bases from J, with 13 bases between. Germline V gene lookup returns CDR1 ENHRY and CDR2 SYGVKD. The CDR3 loop spans 15 amino acids. The CDR3 DNA follows: TGTGCCATCATGCGCACAGGGACCTCTGGAAACACCATATATTTT. Translation: CAIMRTGTSGNTIYF.

The chain combines TRBV5-5 with TRBJ1-5, with TRBD1 identical over 9 bases. CDR1 and CDR2 (germline): SGHKS, YYEKEE (reference sequence). Germline trimming cut 0 bases from V and 1 base from J; bases unmatched to any gene: 2. The CDR3 length is 16 residues. Here the CDR3 reads CASSLAGTGSNQPQHF. The CDR3 coding sequence is TGTGCCAGCAGCTTGGCCGGGACAGGGAGCAATCAGCCCCAGCATTTT.

The chain links TRBV2 to TRBJ1-5; D is possibly TRBD1 (5 bases). CDR1 is SNHLY and CDR2 is FYNNEI in the germline V gene. V was shortened by 5 bases and J by 3 bases, with 11 bases between the two germline ends. The CDR3 is made up of 14 amino acids. The CDR3 loop is CASSRDRTNQPQHF. CDR3 sequence (DNA): TGTGCCAGCAGTAGAGACAGAACCAATCAGCCCCAGCATTTT.

This rearrangement joins TRBV28 to TRBJ1-5, with D maybe TRBD1 (6 bases). Germline-derived CDR1 and CDR2 are MDHEN and SYDVKM. Trimming removed 4 bases at V and 8 bases at J, with 18 bases between. This CDR3 contains 15 residues. In nucleotides, the CDR3 is TGTGCCAGCAGTTCCCTTAGGGGGGGGGTCGAGCCCCAGCATTTT. This sequence encodes CASSSLRGGVEPQHF. Filled out from reference TRBV28 and TRBJ1-5, the complete variable domain reads DVKVTQSSRYLVKRTGEKVFLECVQDMDHENMFWYRQDPGLGLRLIYFSYDVKMKEKGDIPEGYSVSREKKERFSLILESASTNQTSMYLCASSSLRGGVEPQHFGDGTRLSIL.

The chain has TRBV7-9 and TRBJ2-5; possibly TRBD2 for D (6 bases). Germline lookup yields CDR1 SEHNR and CDR2 FQNEAQ (reference sequence). The CDR3 is made up of 15 amino acids. The germline V and J ends were trimmed by 0 bases and 1 base, with 9 bases remaining between them. CDR3 amino acids: CASSLAGRPQETQYF. The CDR3 bases are TGTGCCAGCAGCTTAGCGGGGAGGCCCCAAGAGACCCAGTACTTC. The full variable domain, with the rest looked up from reference TRBV7-9 and TRBJ2-5, is DTGVSQNPRHKITKRGQNVTFRCDPISEHNRLYWYRQTLGQGPEFLTYFQNEAQLEKSRLLSDRFSAERPKGSFSTLEIQRTEQGDSAMYLCASSLAGRPQETQYFGPGTRLLVL.

This chain joins TRBV12-5 and TRBJ2-2; no reliable D call. V was cut by 0 bases and J by 6 bases, with 17 bases left in between. The CDR3 is made up of 17 amino acids. Germline values: CDR1 LGHNT, CDR2 FRNRAP. The CDR3 sequence is CASGLVRLVPGPGELFF. The CDR3 nucleotides are TGTGCTAGTGGTTTGGTACGGCTGGTCCCTGGGCCCGGGGAGCTGTTTTTT.

The sample holds a few counts of this clone. This chain links TRBV3-1 (or the pseudogene TRBV3-2) with TRBJ2-7, with D uncertain. The germline CDR1 and CDR2 sequences are LGHDT and YNNKEL (reference sequence). V lost 1 base, J lost 0 bases, and 7 bases lay in between. This CDR3 has 14 residues. DNA of the CDR3: TGTGCCAGCAGCCAAGTCCCCAGCTCCTACGAGCAGTACTTC. It specifies CASSQVPSSYEQYF.